A single sample is the source of the 10 T cell receptor beta chains below, sequenced in a study of glioma-infiltrating T cells after dendritic cell vaccination. The repertoire was sequenced with immunoSEQ multiplex PCR; TCRdb's copy has only in-frame clones and lacks some. The repertoire holds about 99,000 clones, roughly 76% seen once, with over 9.5% in the top ten. Sequences were derived from blood, sampled before dendritic cell vaccination. The receptors were sampled from a human donor with glioblastoma.

The J gene is TRBJ2-7, the V gene TRBV6-5; TRBD1 is a possible D gene (6 bases). The V end lost 0 bases, the J end lost 4 bases, and 10 bases lay between the germline ends. This CDR3 contains 14 residues. Germline V gene sequence: CDR1 MNHEY, CDR2 SVGAGI. CDR3 residues: CASSYSYRDYEQYF. The DNA for the CDR3 is TGTGCCAGCAGTTACTCTTACAGGGATTACGAGCAGTACTTC.

V is TRBV7-2 and J is TRBJ1-4, with a weak D call TRBD1 (6 bases). This CDR3 contains 14 residues. Germline-derived CDR1 and CDR2 are SGHTA and FQGNSA. V shed 6 bases and J shed 0 bases, with 8 bases lying between them. The CDR3 nucleotides read TGTGCCAGCAGGGGGGCGGCAACTAATGAAAAACTGTTTTTT. Protein product: CASRGAATNEKLFF.

V and J are TRBV6-5 and TRBJ2-7; the D gene is possibly TRBD1 (6 bases). From germline, CDR1 is MNHEY and CDR2 SVGAGI. The CDR3 totals 14 residues. Trimming left V 5 bases short and J 7 bases short, with 18 bases between. The CDR3 coding sequence is TGTGCCAGCAGTCCCGGACAGAATTTACGGGAGCAGTACTTC. Protein: CASSPGQNLREQYF.

The V and J genes are TRBV6-5 and TRBJ1-1; 7 bases align to TRBD1. This CDR3 contains 15 residues. CDR1 MNHEY and CDR2 SVGAGI come from the germline V gene. V was clipped by 3 bases and J by 1 base; unmatched bases: 5. The CDR3 region is CASSYLGQQNTEAFF. CDR3 DNA: TGTGCCAGCAGTTATCTGGGACAGCAGAACACTGAAGCTTTCTTT.

The rearrangement joins TRBV5-1 to TRBJ1-6, with a weak D call TRBD1 (5 bases). V dropped 4 bases and J dropped 5 bases, with 13 bases sitting between them. The CDR3 runs to 15 residues. Germline-derived CDR1 and CDR2 are SGHRS and YFSETQ. CDR3 residues: CASSVEGQDNSPLHF. The CDR3 nucleotides are TGCGCCAGCAGCGTGGAGGGGCAAGATAATTCACCCCTCCACTTT.

The genes are TRBV6-1 and TRBJ1-6, with D possibly being TRBD1 (5 bases). CDR1 and CDR2 (germline): MNHNS, SASEGT. Trimming took 6 bases from V and 10 from J, leaving 13 bases between them. The CDR3 is 13 residues long. CDR3 protein: CASRYDSFSPLHF. For the CDR3, the DNA is TGTGCCAGCAGATATGACAGTTTCTCACCCCTCCACTTT.

About this clone: The junction shows a germline mismatch at one end, possibly a read error. The CDR3 DNA sequence: TGTGCTAGCAGCTTAGGACTTCCCGGGGTTACCGGGGAGCTGTTTTTT. This sequence encodes CASSLGLPGVTGELFF. This chain links TRBV7-7 with TRBJ2-2; weak D call: TRBD2 (5 bases). Germline lookup yields CDR1 SSHAT and CDR2 FNYEAQ (reference sequence). This CDR3 is 16 amino acids long.

The J gene is TRBJ1-6, the V gene TRBV5-4; 7 nucleotides line up with TRBD1. This CDR3 spans 15 amino acids. Germline V gives CDR1 SGHNT, CDR2 YYREEE (reference sequence). V was pared by 4 bases and J by 7 bases, with 8 bases of the junction left unmatched. The CDR3 reads CASSPRQGGNSPLHF. CDR3 DNA sequence: TGTGCCAGCAGCCCCCGACAGGGAGGAAATTCACCCCTCCACTTT.

This chain joins TRBV27 and TRBJ1-5, with D perhaps matching TRBD1 (5 bases). V dropped 5 bases and J dropped 5 bases, with 13 bases sitting between them. The CDR3 spans 14 residues. The V gene's germline CDR1 is MNHEY and CDR2 SMNVEV (reference sequence). The CDR3 DNA reads as TGTGCCAGCAGTAAGCGGGGGGTCCATCAGCCCCAGCATTTT. It yields the protein CASSKRGVHQPQHF.

V gene TRBV5-1 combines with J gene TRBJ1-1, with 7 positions matching TRBD1. CDR1 SGHRS and CDR2 YFSETQ come from the germline V gene. The CDR3 consists of 14 residues. Germline trimming cut 3 bases from V and 3 bases from J; bases unmatched to any gene: 5. The CDR3: CASSSGQADTEAFF. The CDR3 nucleotides are TGCGCCAGCAGCTCCGGACAGGCTGACACTGAAGCTTTCTTT.